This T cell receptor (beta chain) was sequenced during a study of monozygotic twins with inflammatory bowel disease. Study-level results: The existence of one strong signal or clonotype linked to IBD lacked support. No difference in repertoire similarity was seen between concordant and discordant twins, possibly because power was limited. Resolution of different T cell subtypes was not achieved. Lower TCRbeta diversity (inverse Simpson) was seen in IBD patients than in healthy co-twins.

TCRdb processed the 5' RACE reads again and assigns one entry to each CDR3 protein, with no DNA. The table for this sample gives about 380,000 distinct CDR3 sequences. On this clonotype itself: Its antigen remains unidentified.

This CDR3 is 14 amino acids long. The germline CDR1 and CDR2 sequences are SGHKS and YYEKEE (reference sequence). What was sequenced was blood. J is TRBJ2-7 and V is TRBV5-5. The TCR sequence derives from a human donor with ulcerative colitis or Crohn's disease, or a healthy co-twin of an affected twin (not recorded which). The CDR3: CASSLAGFDYEQYF. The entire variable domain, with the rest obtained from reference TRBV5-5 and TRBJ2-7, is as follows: DAGVTQSPTHLIKTRGQQVTLRCSPISGHKSVSWYQQVLGQGPQFIFQYYEKEERGRGNFPDRFSARQFPNYSSELNVNALLLGDSALYLCASSLAGFDYEQYFGPGTRLTVT.